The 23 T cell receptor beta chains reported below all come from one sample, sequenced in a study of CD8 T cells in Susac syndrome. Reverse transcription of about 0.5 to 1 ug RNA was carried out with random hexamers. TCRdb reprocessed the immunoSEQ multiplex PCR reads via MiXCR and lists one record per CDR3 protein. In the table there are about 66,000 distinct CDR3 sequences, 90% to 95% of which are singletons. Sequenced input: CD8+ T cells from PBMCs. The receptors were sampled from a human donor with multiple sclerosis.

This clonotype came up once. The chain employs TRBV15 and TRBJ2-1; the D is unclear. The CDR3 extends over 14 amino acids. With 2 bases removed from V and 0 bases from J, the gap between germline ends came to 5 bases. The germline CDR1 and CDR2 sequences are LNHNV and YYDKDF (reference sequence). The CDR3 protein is CATSRISSYNEQFF. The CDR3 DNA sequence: TGTGCCACCAGCAGAATTAGCTCCTACAATGAGCAGTTCTTC.

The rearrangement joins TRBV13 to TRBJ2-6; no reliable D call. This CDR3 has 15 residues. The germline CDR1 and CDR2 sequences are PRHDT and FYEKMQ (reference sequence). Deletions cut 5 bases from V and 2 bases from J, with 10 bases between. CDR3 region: CASSPGRTGANVLTF. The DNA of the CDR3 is TGTGCCAGCAGCCCCGGTCGAACTGGGGCCAACGTCCTGACTTTC.

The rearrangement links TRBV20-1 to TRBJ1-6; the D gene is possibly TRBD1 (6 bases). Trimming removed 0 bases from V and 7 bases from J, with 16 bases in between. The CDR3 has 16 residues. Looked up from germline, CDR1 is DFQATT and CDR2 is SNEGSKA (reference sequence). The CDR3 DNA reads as TGCAGTGCTAGAGATCTCCCGGGGGCAGAGAATTCACCCCTCCACTTT. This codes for CSARDLPGAENSPLHF.

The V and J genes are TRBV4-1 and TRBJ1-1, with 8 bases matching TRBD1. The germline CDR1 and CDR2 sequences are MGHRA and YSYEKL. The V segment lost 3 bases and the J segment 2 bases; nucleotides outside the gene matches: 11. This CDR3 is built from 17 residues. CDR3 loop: CASSHIGGTGPNTEAFF. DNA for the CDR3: TGCGCCAGCAGCCATATCGGAGGGACAGGACCTAACACTGAAGCTTTCTTT.

In nucleotides, the CDR3 is TGTGCCAGCAGCTTAGAACCTTACTATGGCTACACCTTC. Encoded protein: CASSLEPYYGYTF. This chain joins TRBV7-2 and TRBJ1-2; D remains unclear. Germline V lookup: CDR1 SGHTA, CDR2 FQGNSA. The CDR3 loop spans 13 amino acids. Between the trimmed V and J ends, which lost 1 base and 3 bases, there was a span of 6 bases.

CDR3 nucleotide sequence: TGTGCCAGCAGCTTGGAGCGGAATTCACCCCTCCACTTT. It specifies CASSLERNSPLHF. The V call is TRBV5-4, the J call TRBJ1-6; D uncertain. Germline lookup yields CDR1 SGHNT and CDR2 YYREEE (reference sequence). Trimming left V 0 bases short and J 7 bases short, with 5 bases between. The CDR3 has 13 amino acids.

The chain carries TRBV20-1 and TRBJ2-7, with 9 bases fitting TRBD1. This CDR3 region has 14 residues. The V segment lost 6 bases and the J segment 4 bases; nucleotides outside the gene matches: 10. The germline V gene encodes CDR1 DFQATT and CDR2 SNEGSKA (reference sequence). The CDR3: CSASPGQGPYEQYF. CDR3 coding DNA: TGCAGTGCAAGCCCGGGACAGGGCCCTTACGAGCAGTACTTC.

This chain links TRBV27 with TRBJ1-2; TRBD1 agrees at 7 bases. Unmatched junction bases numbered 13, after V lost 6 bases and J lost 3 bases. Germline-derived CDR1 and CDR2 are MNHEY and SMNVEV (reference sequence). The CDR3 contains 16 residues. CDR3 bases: TGTGCCAGCAGACAACCAATCGGGGACAGCTACTATGGCTACACCTTC. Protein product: CASRQPIGDSYYGYTF.

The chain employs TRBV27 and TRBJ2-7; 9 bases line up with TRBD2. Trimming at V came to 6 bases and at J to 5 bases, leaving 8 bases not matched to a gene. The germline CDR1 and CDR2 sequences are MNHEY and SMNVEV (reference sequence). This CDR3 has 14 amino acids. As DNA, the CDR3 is TGTGCCAGCAGCTGGGGGACTAGCCCCGACGAGCAGTACTTC. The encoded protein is CASSWGTSPDEQYF.

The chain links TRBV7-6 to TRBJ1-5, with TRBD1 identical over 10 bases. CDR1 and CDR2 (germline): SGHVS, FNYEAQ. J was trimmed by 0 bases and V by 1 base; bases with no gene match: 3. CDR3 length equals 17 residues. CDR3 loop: CASSLGQGASSNQPQHF. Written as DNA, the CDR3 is TGTGCCAGCAGCTTAGGACAGGGGGCTTCTAGCAATCAGCCCCAGCATTTT.

The DNA for the CDR3 is TGTGCCAGCAGCTTGGCCCTCAATGAGCAGTTCTTC. The encoded protein is CASSLALNEQFF. The chain couples TRBV5-4 to TRBJ2-1; no clear D gene. The germline V gene has CDR1 SGHNT and CDR2 YYREEE (reference sequence). CDR3 length equals 12 residues. V was cut by 0 bases and J by 6 bases, with 4 bases left in between.

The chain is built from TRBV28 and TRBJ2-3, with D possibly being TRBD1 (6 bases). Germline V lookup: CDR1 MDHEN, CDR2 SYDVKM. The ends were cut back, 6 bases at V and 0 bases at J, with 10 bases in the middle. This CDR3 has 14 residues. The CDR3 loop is CASSQTGSTDTQYF. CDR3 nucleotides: TGTGCCAGCAGCCAGACAGGTAGCACAGATACGCAGTATTTT. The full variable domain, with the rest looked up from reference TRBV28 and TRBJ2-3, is DVKVTQSSRYLVKRTGEKVFLECVQDMDHENMFWYRQDPGLGLRLIYFSYDVKMKEKGDIPEGYSVSREKKERFSLILESASTNQTSMYLCASSQTGSTDTQYFGPGTRLTVL.

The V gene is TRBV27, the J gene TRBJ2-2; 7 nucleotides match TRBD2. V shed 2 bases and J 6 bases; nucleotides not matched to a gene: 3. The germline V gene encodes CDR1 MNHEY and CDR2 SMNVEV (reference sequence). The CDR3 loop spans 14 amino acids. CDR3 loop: CASSLTGLAGELFF. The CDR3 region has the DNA TGTGCCAGCAGTTTAACCGGACTAGCCGGGGAGCTGTTTTTT.

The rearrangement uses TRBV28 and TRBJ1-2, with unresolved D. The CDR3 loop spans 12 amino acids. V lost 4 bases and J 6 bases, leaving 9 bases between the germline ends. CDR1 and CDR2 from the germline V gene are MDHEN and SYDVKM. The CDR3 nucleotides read TGTGCCAGCAGTTACCCGCCAGATGGCTACACCTTC. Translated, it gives CASSYPPDGYTF.

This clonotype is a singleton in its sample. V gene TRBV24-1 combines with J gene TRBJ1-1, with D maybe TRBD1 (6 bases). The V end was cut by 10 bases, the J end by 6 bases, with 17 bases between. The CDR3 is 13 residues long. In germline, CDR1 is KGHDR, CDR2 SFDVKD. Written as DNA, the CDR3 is TGTGCCACTAGACAAACGGGGGGCCCTGAAGCTTTCTTT. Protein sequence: CATRQTGGPEAFF.

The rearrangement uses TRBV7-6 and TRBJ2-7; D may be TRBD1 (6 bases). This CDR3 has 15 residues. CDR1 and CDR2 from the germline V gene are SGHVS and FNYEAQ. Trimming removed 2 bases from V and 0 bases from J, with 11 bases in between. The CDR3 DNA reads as TGTGCCAGCAGCTTAACTGGGGACAACTCCTACGAGCAGTACTTC. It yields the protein CASSLTGDNSYEQYF.

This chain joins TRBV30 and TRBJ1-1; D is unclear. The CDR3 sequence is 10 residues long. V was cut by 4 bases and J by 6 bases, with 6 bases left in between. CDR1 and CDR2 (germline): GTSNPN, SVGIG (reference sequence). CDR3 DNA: TGTGCCTGGACGGGCGCTGAAGCTTTCTTT. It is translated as CAWTGAEAFF. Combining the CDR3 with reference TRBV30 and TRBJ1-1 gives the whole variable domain SQTIHQWPATLVQPVGSPLSLECTVEGTSNPNLYWYRQAAGRGLQLLFYSVGIGQISSEVPQNLSASRPQDRQFILSSKKLLLSDSGFYLCAWTGAEAFFGQGTRLTVV.

CDR3 sequence reads: CASSEGVYSGNTIYF. The CDR3 nucleotides are TGTGCCAGCAGTGAAGGAGTGTACTCTGGAAACACCATATATTTT. This rearrangement joins TRBV2 to TRBJ1-3; no firm D call. This CDR3 is built from 15 residues. Trimming took off 1 base at V and 0 bases at J, with 7 bases between the two ends. CDR1 and CDR2 (germline): SNHLY, FYNNEI.

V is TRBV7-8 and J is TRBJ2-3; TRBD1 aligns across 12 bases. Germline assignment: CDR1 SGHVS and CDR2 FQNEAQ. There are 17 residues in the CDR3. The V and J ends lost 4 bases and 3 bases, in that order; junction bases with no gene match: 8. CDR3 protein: CASSWPGQGAMTDTQYF. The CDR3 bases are TGTGCCAGCAGCTGGCCGGGACAGGGGGCGATGACAGATACGCAGTATTTT.

For the CDR3, the DNA is TGCGCCAGCACATCGTCGTGGGATACGCAGTATTTT. This encodes CASTSSWDTQYF. The V gene is TRBV5-1, the J gene TRBJ2-3, with D unclear. There are 12 residues in the CDR3. V was clipped by 6 bases and J by 6 bases, with 11 bases between them. Germline CDR1 reads SGHRS; CDR2 reads YFSETQ.

CDR3 nucleotides: TGCGCCAGCAGCCCCAGGGGAACTGGTGATTCACCCCTCCACTTT. Its translation is CASSPRGTGDSPLHF. The V and J genes are TRBV4-3 and TRBJ1-6; tentatively, D is TRBD1 (6 bases). Germline-derived CDR1 and CDR2 are LGHNA and YSLEER. Trimming pared 4 bases from V and 8 bases from J, leaving 15 bases between. This CDR3 contains 15 residues.

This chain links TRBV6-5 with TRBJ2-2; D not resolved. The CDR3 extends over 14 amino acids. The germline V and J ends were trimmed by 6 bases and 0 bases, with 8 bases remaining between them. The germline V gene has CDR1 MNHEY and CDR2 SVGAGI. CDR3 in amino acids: CASSPYTNTGELFF. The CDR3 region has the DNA TGTGCCAGCAGCCCTTATACGAACACCGGGGAGCTGTTTTTT.

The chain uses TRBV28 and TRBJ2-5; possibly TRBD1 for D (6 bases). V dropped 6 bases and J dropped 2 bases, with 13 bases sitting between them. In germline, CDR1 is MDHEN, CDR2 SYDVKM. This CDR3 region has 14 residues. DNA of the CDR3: TGTGCCAGCAGCCGTCAGGGGTTTCAAGAGACCCAGTACTTC. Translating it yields CASSRQGFQETQYF.